This TCR beta chain is from a study of shared clonotypes between healthy human individuals. This CDR3 is 14 amino acids long. V shed 6 bases and J 0 bases; nucleotides not matched to a gene: 4. CDR1 and CDR2 (germline): LNHDA, SQIVND (reference sequence). The healthy adult donors were HIV-negative and reported no recent acute infections or vaccinations. Over several immunoSEQ plates, each subset's genomic DNA was distributed in even portions. Assay used: immunoSEQ multiplex PCR; TCRdb lists only in-frame clones, some missing. The sample yields around 2,000,000 clones, roughly 95% seen once. This clone turned up a few times. Its matching antigen is unknown. Findings and caveats of the study: Sampling covered nothing but blood. Tissue TCR repertoires likely differ from those found in blood. Only a few donors were included, so the genetic and exposure-history diversity represented was limited.

The sample was naive CD4+ T cells sorted from blood. Subset: CD45RA+ positively selected. The clonotype originates from a man aged 18 to 29 in good health. J is TRBJ1-2 and V is TRBV19, with 7 bases that match TRBD1. The CDR3 loop reads CASREQGTNYGYTF. The CDR3 DNA is TGTGCCAGTAGGGAACAGGGGACTAACTATGGCTACACCTTC.